Following are 32 T cell receptor beta chains from one sample sequenced in a study of cytomegalovirus exposure and HLA in healthy donors. The study ran its PCR with 60 Vbeta and 13 Jbeta primers. The repertoire was sequenced with immunoSEQ multiplex PCR; TCRdb's copy has only in-frame clones and lacks some. In the table there are some 96,000 clones, 60% to 80% of which are singletons. The sample comprised PBMCs. These receptors were obtained from a man aged 55-75 years in good health and CMV-seronegative.

This rearrangement joins TRBV28 to TRBJ2-6; D is uncertain. The CDR3 has 16 residues. CDR1 and CDR2 from the germline V gene are MDHEN and SYDVKM. The ends were cut back, 4 bases at V and 0 bases at J, with 10 bases in the middle. CDR3 in amino acids: CASSSPLSSGANVLTF. CDR3 bases: TGTGCCAGCAGTTCCCCCCTGTCCTCTGGGGCCAACGTCCTGACTTTC.

The V and J genes are TRBV5-1 and TRBJ2-7, with a weak D call TRBD2 (7 bases). CDR3 length equals 16 residues. Trimming took 0 bases from V and 1 from J, leaving 14 bases between them. Germline V gene lookup returns CDR1 SGHRS and CDR2 YFSETQ. The CDR3: CASSLVVRGASYEQYF. The CDR3 DNA sequence: TGCGCCAGCAGCTTGGTGGTTCGGGGGGCTTCCTACGAGCAGTACTTC.

This clone was observed a few times. The chain recombines TRBV5-1 with TRBJ1-2, with D maybe TRBD1 (5 bases). Germline CDR1 and CDR2: SGHRS and YFSETQ. The CDR3 spans 14 residues. Trimming removed 0 bases from V and 4 bases from J, with 10 bases in between. This chain's CDR3 is CASSLGGEGYGYTF. As DNA, the CDR3 is TGCGCCAGCAGCTTGGGGGGGGAAGGCTATGGCTACACCTTC.

This clone was detected a few times. The chain employs TRBV2 and TRBJ2-5, with D tentatively TRBD2 (6 bases). Germline V gene sequence: CDR1 SNHLY, CDR2 FYNNEI. The CDR3 covers 14 residues. V lost 3 bases and J 2 bases, leaving 10 bases between the germline ends. This chain's CDR3 is CASSDTGAQETQYF. DNA for the CDR3: TGTGCCAGCAGTGATACGGGAGCACAAGAGACCCAGTACTTC. Full variable domain (missing parts from reference TRBV2 and TRBJ2-5): EPEVTQTPSHQVTQMGQEVILRCVPISNHLYFYWYRQILGQKVEFLVSFYNNEISEKSEIFDDQFSVERPDGSNFTLKIRSTKLEDSAMYFCASSDTGAQETQYFGPGTRLLVL.

Turning to this clone: This could be a read error, since a much larger clone is one nucleotide away. Other nucleotide sequences from this sample produce the same CDR3. V usage is TRBV6-6 and J usage is TRBJ2-7; 9 bases map to TRBD1. Germline V CDR1 and CDR2: MNHNY, SVGAGI (reference sequence). CDR3 size: 14 residues. J was trimmed by 10 bases and V by 4 bases; bases with no gene match: 11. The CDR3 region has the DNA TGTGCCAGCAGTTGGGGGGACAGGGATTTCGAACAGTACTTC. It is translated as CASSWGDRDFEQYF.

CDR3 amino acids: CASSEYGGEETQYF. For the CDR3, the DNA is TGTGCCAGCAGTGAATACGGGGGGGAAGAGACCCAGTACTTC. V and J are TRBV2 and TRBJ2-5, with 8 nucleotides matching TRBD2. Germline V gives CDR1 SNHLY, CDR2 FYNNEI. With V trimmed by 2 bases and J by 3 bases, 2 bases remained unmatched. The CDR3 spans 14 residues.

The CDR3 sequence: CASTQKAVATDTQYF. CDR3 in DNA: TGTGCCAGCACCCAAAAGGCGGTAGCCACAGATACGCAGTATTTT. V gene TRBV6-5 combines with J gene TRBJ2-3, with D uncertain. The CDR3 totals 15 residues. Germline CDR1 and CDR2: MNHEY and SVGAGI. V was trimmed by 7 bases and J by 2 bases, leaving 16 bases between them.

The chain couples TRBV11-1 to TRBJ1-5, with D unresolved. Between the trimmed V and J ends, which lost 5 bases and 4 bases, there was a span of 12 bases. The CDR3 has 14 amino acids. Per germline, CDR1 SGHAT and CDR2 FQDESV (reference sequence). The CDR3 coding sequence is TGTGCCAGCAGCCTGGGAGCGGCTAATCAGCCCCAGCATTTT. Translated, it gives CASSLGAANQPQHF.

V usage is TRBV6-4 and J usage is TRBJ1-1, with 9 bases that match TRBD1. V was clipped by 3 bases and J by 10 bases; unmatched bases: 3. The CDR3 has 12 amino acids. Germline V gene lookup returns CDR1 MRHNA and CDR2 SNTAGT. The CDR3 here is CASSDRTGVAFF. The CDR3 nucleotides are TGTGCCAGCAGTGATAGGACAGGGGTAGCTTTCTTT.

This clone was counted only a few times. The chain joins TRBV10-3 to TRBJ2-2; a weak D match, TRBD1 (6 bases). Germline CDR1 ENHRY, CDR2 SYGVKD. Trimming took 5 bases from V and 0 from J, leaving 16 bases between them. The CDR3 has 17 residues. DNA for the CDR3: TGTGCCATCAGTATCCCTTGGACAGATCCGAACACCGGGGAGCTGTTTTTT. Translated, it gives CAISIPWTDPNTGELFF.

The rearrangement joins TRBV6-6 to TRBJ1-2; D call uncertain. Trimming left V 0 bases short and J 4 bases short, with 6 bases between. CDR3 length: 13 residues. Per germline, CDR1 MNHNY and CDR2 SVGAGI (reference sequence). CDR3 in amino acids: CASSYSNSYGYTF. As DNA, the CDR3 is TGTGCCAGCAGTTACTCGAATAGCTATGGCTACACCTTC.

This clone was counted a few times. The V and J genes are TRBV28 and TRBJ1-1; 12 positions agree with TRBD1. Trimming cost V 6 bases and J 8 bases; bases outside gene matches: 10. The CDR3 contains 15 residues. CDR1 MDHEN and CDR2 SYDVKM come from the germline V gene. CDR3 sequence reads: CASRTMGTGGLEAFF. The CDR3 nucleotides are TGTGCCAGCAGGACAATGGGGACAGGGGGCTTGGAAGCTTTCTTT.

V is TRBV30 and J is TRBJ2-1; 7 bases match TRBD1. J gave up 3 bases and V 0 bases, and 14 bases lay outside the gene matches. The CDR3 extends over 18 amino acids. Per germline, CDR1 GTSNPN and CDR2 SVGIG (reference sequence). CDR3 nucleotide sequence: TGTGCCTGGAGTGTACTGTCTGGGAAGGGACAGTACTACAATGAGCAGTTCTTC. Its translation: CAWSVLSGKGQYYNEQFF.

The V gene is TRBV5-4, the J gene TRBJ2-3; D possibly corresponds to TRBD2 (5 bases). Germline V lookup: CDR1 SGHNT, CDR2 YYREEE (reference sequence). The CDR3 contains 14 residues. V shed 1 base and J shed 4 bases, with 10 bases lying between them. The CDR3 DNA reads TGTGCCAGCAGCTTGTATCTAGCACCAGATACGCAGTATTTT. Its protein is CASSLYLAPDTQYF.

This clone was counted between two and nine times. V usage is TRBV11-2 and J usage is TRBJ1-3; no definite D call. Per the germline V gene, CDR1 is SGHAT and CDR2 is FQNNGV. The CDR3 has 15 amino acids. V was clipped by 5 bases and J by 5 bases, with 16 bases between them. CDR3 sequence: CASSQYFGGRNTIYF. In DNA, the CDR3 is TGTGCCAGCAGCCAATATTTTGGAGGCCGAAACACCATATATTTT.

The chain carries TRBV29-1 and TRBJ1-2; 8 bases are a match to TRBD1. Germline V lookup: CDR1 SQVTM, CDR2 ANQGSEA. J gave up 3 bases and V 6 bases, and 3 bases lay outside the gene matches. The CDR3 is 12 residues long. The CDR3 coding sequence is TGCAGCGTCAAGACAGGGGACTATGGCTACACCTTC. This translates into CSVKTGDYGYTF.

The V call is TRBV11-3, the J call TRBJ2-7, with 10 bases fitting TRBD2. V lost 4 bases to trimming and J lost 6 bases; unmatched junction nucleotides: 6. Germline V CDR1 and CDR2: SGHNT, YENEEA. This CDR3 is 14 amino acids long. CDR3 amino acids: CASSSLAGVVEQYF. The CDR3 region has the DNA TGTGCCAGCAGCTCTCTAGCGGGAGTGGTCGAGCAGTACTTC.

J is TRBJ2-1 and V is TRBV5-4; 7 nucleotides agree with TRBD2. The CDR3 is 17 residues long. With 4 bases clipped from V and 6 bases from J, the junction kept 16 bases outside the gene matches. Germline-derived CDR1 and CDR2 are SGHNT and YYREEE (reference sequence). For the CDR3, the DNA is TGTGCCAGCAGCCCCGGGACTACCATTTTAGTTATCAATGAGCAGTTCTTC. Amino acid sequence: CASSPGTTILVINEQFF.

V gene TRBV5-1 combines with J gene TRBJ2-5; weak D call: TRBD1 (5 bases). Looked up from germline, CDR1 is SGHRS and CDR2 is YFSETQ. The germline V and J ends were trimmed by 3 bases and 5 bases, with 20 bases remaining between them. CDR3 length: 16 residues. The DNA for the CDR3 is TGCGCCAGCAGCTCCGGACAAAAGGGTTATGCGGAGACCCAGTACTTC. Its translation: CASSSGQKGYAETQYF. The full variable domain, completed using reference TRBV5-1 and TRBJ2-5, is KAGVTQTPRYLIKTRGQQVTLSCSPISGHRSVSWYQQTPGQGLQFLFEYFSETQRNKGNFPGRFSGRQFSNSRSEMNVSTLELGDSALYLCASSSGQKGYAETQYFGPGTRLLVL.

The V call is TRBV19, the J call TRBJ2-7; TRBD2 aligns across 15 bases. V lost 5 bases to trimming and J lost 7 bases; unmatched junction nucleotides: 9. The CDR3 extends over 16 amino acids. Germline V gene sequence: CDR1 LNHDA, CDR2 SQIVND (reference sequence). In DNA form, the CDR3 reads TGTGCCAGTAGTGATGGACTAGCGGGAGGGCCATGGGAGCAGTACTTC. Its protein is CASSDGLAGGPWEQYF.

This clone was seen only a few times. V and J are TRBV9 and TRBJ2-1, with TRBD1 matching over 9 bases. This CDR3 comprises 17 residues. Germline CDR1 reads SGDLS; CDR2 reads YYNGEE. V lost 3 bases, J lost 1 base, and 8 bases stayed unmatched. CDR3 in amino acids: CASSGQVTGGSYNEQFF. DNA for the CDR3: TGTGCCAGCAGCGGACAAGTGACAGGGGGGTCCTACAATGAGCAGTTCTTC. The full variable domain, its missing parts supplied by reference TRBV9 and TRBJ2-1, is DSGVTQTPKHLITATGQRVTLRCSPRSGDLSVYWYQQSLDQGLQFLIQYYNGEERAKGNILERFSAQQFPDLHSELNLSSLELGDSALYFCASSGQVTGGSYNEQFFGPGTRLTVL.

V usage is TRBV9 and J usage is TRBJ2-1; 9 bases match TRBD1. This CDR3 contains 16 residues. V shed 4 bases, J shed 7 bases, and the junction held 12 bases outside the gene matches. In germline, CDR1 is SGDLS, CDR2 YYNGEE. The CDR3 DNA sequence: TGTGCCAGCAGCCCCTGGACAGGGGCTTCAAATAATGAGCAGTTCTTC. Its translation: CASSPWTGASNNEQFF.

The chain combines TRBV5-1 with TRBJ2-7; TRBD1 might be the D (5 bases). CDR3 size: 15 residues. The germline V gene has CDR1 SGHRS and CDR2 YFSETQ. The V end was cut by 3 bases, the J end by 0 bases, with 13 bases between. CDR3 residues: CASSSVGLTSYEQYF. In nucleotides, the CDR3 is TGCGCCAGCAGCTCCGTGGGGCTAACCTCCTACGAGCAGTACTTC.

The DNA for the CDR3 is TGTGCCAGCTCCCTAACTAGCGGGGGGATCTACGAGCAGTACTTC. It specifies CASSLTSGGIYEQYF. The rearrangement joins TRBV18 to TRBJ2-7; 12 bases match TRBD2. The CDR3 runs to 15 residues. Germline CDR1 KGHSH, CDR2 LQKENI. With 6 bases clipped from V and 3 bases from J, the junction kept 6 bases outside the gene matches.

The chain joins TRBV5-1 to TRBJ2-3, with 8 bases that match TRBD2. The CDR3 sequence is 13 residues long. The V segment lost 6 bases and the J segment 1 base; nucleotides outside the gene matches: 1. The germline V gene has CDR1 SGHRS and CDR2 YFSETQ. For the CDR3, the DNA is TGCGCCAGCAAGACTAGCGGCACAGATACGCAGTATTTT. Its translation: CASKTSGTDTQYF.

The chain combines TRBV2 with TRBJ2-3; 9 bases agree with TRBD2. V lost 7 bases and J lost 0; bases outside the gene matches: 5. Germline V gene lookup returns CDR1 SNHLY and CDR2 FYNNEI. This CDR3 has 15 amino acids. The CDR3 spells CASTELAGSTDTQYF. DNA of the CDR3: TGTGCCAGCACCGAACTAGCGGGTAGCACAGATACGCAGTATTTT.

This chain uses TRBV18 with TRBJ1-1; no reliable D call. Per the germline V gene, CDR1 is KGHSH and CDR2 is LQKENI. The V end was cut by 4 bases, the J end by 7 bases, with 7 bases between. The CDR3 loop spans 11 amino acids. CDR3 region: CASSLKSEAFF. CDR3 DNA: TGTGCCAGCTCACTCAAGAGTGAAGCTTTCTTT.

About this clone itself: The junction shows a germline mismatch at one end, possibly a read error. The V and J genes are TRBV7-7 and TRBJ2-3; 10 bases are shared with TRBD1. The germline gives CDR1 SSHAT, CDR2 FNYEAQ (reference sequence). There are 14 residues in the CDR3. The CDR3 bases are TGTGCTAGCAGCTTAGGACAGGGGGCAGATACGCAGTATTTT. It is translated as CASSLGQGADTQYF.

This chain links TRBV5-6 with TRBJ1-6; TRBD1 aligns across 12 bases. This CDR3 has 15 amino acids. The germline V gene has CDR1 SGHDT and CDR2 YYEEEE. The V and J ends lost 2 bases and 10 bases, in that order; junction bases with no gene match: 4. CDR3 in DNA: TGTGCCAGCAGCTTCGGGACAGGGGGCGGATCACCCCTCCACTTT. Translation gives CASSFGTGGGSPLHF.

This clone was seen only once. This chain links TRBV11-2 with TRBJ2-1; 9 bases are a match to TRBD2. The germline V gene has CDR1 SGHAT and CDR2 FQNNGV. The CDR3 length is 15 residues. Trimming took 5 bases from V and 7 from J; bases not matched to a gene: 9. CDR3 sequence reads: CASSRSGSVLNEQFF. CDR3 nucleotides: TGTGCCAGCAGCCGTAGCGGGAGTGTGTTAAATGAGCAGTTCTTC.

The chain recombines TRBV28 with TRBJ1-6, with 8 positions matching TRBD1. The germline V gene encodes CDR1 MDHEN and CDR2 SYDVKM. This CDR3 has 14 residues. V trimming: 6 bases; J trimming: 10 bases; junction bases outside the gene matches: 8. Here the CDR3 reads CASRAGQGGSPLHF. CDR3 in DNA: TGTGCCAGCAGGGCTGGACAGGGTGGCTCACCCCTCCACTTT.

V gene TRBV9 combines with J gene TRBJ2-4; 9 nucleotides match TRBD1. Germline V gene lookup returns CDR1 SGDLS and CDR2 YYNGEE. With 0 bases clipped from V and 1 base from J, the junction kept 5 bases outside the gene matches. CDR3 length equals 17 residues. For the CDR3, the DNA is TGTGCCAGCAGCGTAGCGGGGACAGGGACGGCCAAAAACATTCAGTACTTC. Its protein product is CASSVAGTGTAKNIQYF.